Listed below are T cell receptor beta chains from one sample, sequenced in a study of patients and donors after allogeneic stem cell transplantation. One entry per CDR3 protein results from TCRdb running MiXCR on the RT-PCR reads. Altogether some 880,000 distinct CDR3 sequences are present, roughly 18% being singletons, with the ten largest covering 5% to 7.5%. The sample taken for sequencing was blood, either unsorted or a sorted T cell fraction (not recorded which). All receptors come from a human donor who was either an allogeneic HSCT recipient or a stem cell or donor lymphocyte infusion donor (not recorded which). It is not recorded whose cells these are; they may come from a transplant donor. Each CDR3 is given with its conserved first and last residue. Fields, in order: V gene, D gene, clone size, J gene, CDR3 DNA, CDR3 protein. A D gene is named only where the DNA matches it firmly. Rows give clone size only sometimes, using once, few, many, or a class for an expanded clone.

>TRBV18|-|few|TRBJ2-1
TGTGCCAGCTCACCCCCCCCTAAAAGGGGCAATGAGCAGTTCTTC
CASSPPPKRGNEQFF
>TRBV6-2/TRBV6-3|-|once|TRBJ1-2
TGTGCCAGCAGTTACACTCGGCTCCTGGGGTATGGCTACACCTTC
CASSYTRLLGYGYTF
>TRBV6-1|-|-|TRBJ1-5
TGTGCCAGCAGTGTTGCCCCAGGTAGCCAGCCCCAGCATTTT
CASSVAPGSQPQHF
>TRBV11-1|TRBD1|few|TRBJ2-7
TGTGCCAGCAGCTTAGCGGGACAGGGAGCCGAGCAGTACTTC
CASSLAGQGAEQYF
>TRBV19|-|few|TRBJ2-1
TGTGCCAGTACCTCAATTAAGTGGGGGAATGAGCAGTTCTTC
CASTSIKWGNEQFF
>TRBV7-8|-|-|TRBJ1-3
TGTGCCAGCAGCTCCGGGGCCCGGGGAGGAAACACCATATATTTT
CASSSGARGGNTIYF
>TRBV5-5|-|once|TRBJ1-2
TGTGCCAGCAGCTTGGCCGGGATGAACTATGGCTACACCTTC
CASSLAGMNYGYTF
>TRBV4-3|TRBD2|-|TRBJ2-1
TGCGCCAGCGGAGTGTACCGGGGGGGGCATTACAATGAGCAGTTCTTC
CASGVYRGGHYNEQFF
>TRBV24-1|-|-|TRBJ2-7
TGTGCCACCGATGGGGCAGGGTGGGGGAGCTCCTACGAGCAGTACTTC
CATDGAGWGSSYEQYF
>TRBV11-2|-|few|TRBJ1-2
TGTGCCAGCAGCTCCCCGGCTGTCTCGGGGTATGGCTACACCTTC
CASSSPAVSGYGYTF
>TRBV5-1|-|-|TRBJ2-5
TGCGCCAGCAGCTTGGATTGGGGTGGGGAGACCCAGTACTTC
CASSLDWGGETQYF
>TRBV12-3/TRBV12-4|TRBD2|-|TRBJ2-3
TGTGCCAGCAGACCCCGGGGGGTAGATACGCAGTATTTT
CASRPRGVDTQYF
>TRBV10-3|-|-|TRBJ1-5
TGTGCCATCAGCGAGTCTGGGGCGGGGAGCAATCAGCCCCAGCATTTT
CAISESGAGSNQPQHF
>TRBV5-1|TRBD2|-|TRBJ2-5
TGCGCCAGCAGCCCGGGACTAGCGGGGGGCCTCCAAGAGACCCAGTACTTC
CASSPGLAGGLQETQYF
>TRBV4-3|-|-|TRBJ2-7
TGCGCCAGCAGCCCAGGTGCGACGGACCGACTCGAGCAGTACTTC
CASSPGATDRLEQYF
>TRBV5-1|-|many|TRBJ2-3
TGCGCCAGCAGCTTGGCCACCACAGATACGCAGTATTTT
CASSLATTDTQYF
>TRBV5-5|-|-|TRBJ2-3
TGTGCCAGCAGCTTCCGGGCGGGCACAGATACGCAGTATTTT
CASSFRAGTDTQYF
>TRBV27|-|few|TRBJ1-1
TGTGCCAGCAGTTTTTCGGGCAGGGTGTCCACTGAAGCTTTCTTT
CASSFSGRVSTEAFF
>TRBV20-1|-|-|TRBJ1-4
TGCAGTGCCCCGACACGGGGTTCCACTAATGAAAAACTGTTTTTT
CSAPTRGSTNEKLFF
>TRBV20-1|TRBD1|-|TRBJ2-7
TGCAGTGCTAGAGATGACCAGGGACAGAGGATTCACGAGCAGTACTTC
CSARDDQGQRIHEQYF
>TRBV6-1|-|few|TRBJ1-5
TGTGCCAGCAGTCCAGGGGTGTTCGGCAATCAGCCCCAGCATTTT
CASSPGVFGNQPQHF
>TRBV3-1|TRBD2|-|TRBJ2-1
TGTGCCAGCAGCCAGGAGGTTCGGGCTAGCGGCCACAATGAGCAGTTCTTC
CASSQEVRASGHNEQFF
>TRBV11-2|TRBD1|-|TRBJ1-5
TGTGCCAGCAGCATCCCGGCTGGACAGGGGGTTAACAATCAGCCCCAGCATTTT
CASSIPAGQGVNNQPQHF
>TRBV27|TRBD2|-|TRBJ2-1
TGTGCCAGCAGTTTATCTCTTGCGGGGGGATACAATGAGCAGTTCTTC
CASSLSLAGGYNEQFF
>TRBV29-1|-|few|TRBJ2-3
TGCAGCGGTGCTAGGACAGATACGCAGTATTTT
CSGARTDTQYF
>TRBV20-1|TRBD1|few|TRBJ1-2
TGCAGTGCTTTTTCCTTGGACAGGCGATCTAACTATGGCTACACCTTC
CSAFSLDRRSNYGYTF
>TRBV27|-|few|TRBJ2-3
TGTGCCAGCACCACCTCTTTTTTATGGAGCCGCACAGATACGCAGTATTTT
CASTTSFLWSRTDTQYF
>TRBV6-1|TRBD2|-|TRBJ2-2
TGTGCCAGCAGAGCGGGAGTAGGGACCGGGGAGCTGTTTTTT
CASRAGVGTGELFF
>TRBV2|-|few|TRBJ1-2
TGTGCCAGCAGTGTCGCAGCACCTGGCTATGGCTACACCTTC
CASSVAAPGYGYTF
>TRBV28|-|-|TRBJ1-2
TGTGCCAGCAGCTCGGCCTCGACAGCCCACTATGGCTACACCTTC
CASSSASTAHYGYTF
>TRBV6-5|-|-|TRBJ1-1
TGTGCCAGCAGTTCTCCACACAAAGGGGACACTGAAGCTTTCTTT
CASSSPHKGDTEAFF